Following are 24 T cell receptor beta chains from one sample sequenced in a study of shared clonotypes between healthy human individuals. CD8 cells regarded as naive lacked CD45RO, were positively chosen for CCR7, and omitted terminally differentiated effector memory CD45RA+ cells. Profiling relied on immunoSEQ multiplex PCR, and the TCRdb table lists in-frame clones only, not all of them. The sample lists 800,000 or so clones; about 97% were seen once. The material sequenced was naive CD8+ T cells sorted from blood. The receptors here all came from a man aged 25 to 40 in good health.

The chain recombines TRBV6-1 with TRBJ2-1; D is undetermined. The CDR3 contains 14 residues. The V gene lost 3 bases and the J gene lost 4 bases, with 10 bases spanning the gap. Germline loops: CDR1 MNHNS, CDR2 SASEGT. The CDR3 here is CASSEWAKYNEQFF. The CDR3, as DNA: TGTGCCAGCAGTGAGTGGGCCAAATACAATGAGCAGTTCTTC.

The rearrangement links TRBV13 to TRBJ2-7; TRBD2 aligns across 7 bases. J gave up 1 base and V 2 bases, and 8 bases lay outside the gene matches. There are 16 residues in the CDR3. Germline V gene data show CDR1 as PRHDT and CDR2 as FYEKMQ (reference sequence). The CDR3 DNA reads as TGTGCCAGCAGCTTATTCGCCTCTAGCGGTTCCTACGAGCAGTACTTC. This codes for CASSLFASSGSYEQYF. Looking up the rest from reference TRBV13 and TRBJ2-7 gives the full variable domain: AAGVIQSPRHLIKEKRETATLKCYPIPRHDTVYWYQQGPGQDPQFLISFYEKMQSDKGSIPDRFSAQQFSDYHSELNMSSLELGDSALYFCASSLFASSGSYEQYFGPGTRLTVT.

This rearrangement joins TRBV5-1 to TRBJ2-7; TRBD1 matches at 8 bases. The V and J ends lost 3 bases and 2 bases, in that order; junction bases with no gene match: 7. This CDR3 contains 15 residues. Germline lookup yields CDR1 SGHRS and CDR2 YFSETQ. The CDR3 region has the DNA TGCGCCAGCAGCTCTCGGACAGGGCCGGCCTACGAGCAGTACTTC. Residues: CASSSRTGPAYEQYF.

This clone has a single count. Other DNA sequences of this sample code for an identical CDR3. V is TRBV9 and J is TRBJ2-3; D gene ambiguous. CDR1 is SGDLS and CDR2 is YYNGEE in the germline V gene. CDR3 length equals 13 residues. Trimming cost V 2 bases and J 1 base, with 5 bases left between them. DNA of the CDR3: TGTGCCAGCAGCGTTGAACGCACAGATACGCAGTATTTT. Its protein product is CASSVERTDTQYF.

The rearrangement links TRBV7-9 to TRBJ2-7; D is unresolved. V gave up 1 base and J gave up 3 bases, with 16 bases separating them. Germline-derived CDR1 and CDR2 are SEHNR and FQNEAQ (reference sequence). This CDR3 has 16 residues. CDR3 coding DNA: TGTGCCAGCAGCTTAGTCCAAGGTGGCCCTTTCTACGAGCAGTACTTC. Amino acid sequence: CASSLVQGGPFYEQYF. The full variable domain, with the rest looked up from reference TRBV7-9 and TRBJ2-7, is DTGVSQNPRHKITKRGQNVTFRCDPISEHNRLYWYRQTLGQGPEFLTYFQNEAQLEKSRLLSDRFSAERPKGSFSTLEIQRTEQGDSAMYLCASSLVQGGPFYEQYFGPGTRLTVT.

This chain joins TRBV5-1 and TRBJ2-3; D uncertain. Germline-derived CDR1 and CDR2 are SGHRS and YFSETQ. CDR3 size: 12 residues. V lost 4 bases and J lost 1, with 4 bases in between. CDR3 nucleotides: TGCGCCAGCAGCGAACGCACAGATACGCAGTATTTT. As protein: CASSERTDTQYF. Full variable domain (missing parts from reference TRBV5-1 and TRBJ2-3): KAGVTQTPRYLIKTRGQQVTLSCSPISGHRSVSWYQQTPGQGLQFLFEYFSETQRNKGNFPGRFSGRQFSNSRSEMNVSTLELGDSALYLCASSERTDTQYFGPGTRLTVL.

This clone was seen a handful of times. Distinct nucleotide sequences in the sample also encode this CDR3. This chain connects TRBV7-9 to TRBJ2-7; no clear D. Per the germline V gene, CDR1 is SEHNR and CDR2 is FQNEAQ (reference sequence). CDR3 length: 12 amino acids. Trimming stripped 1 base from V and 2 bases from J, with 3 bases between. Here the CDR3 DNA reads TGTGCCAGCAGCTTAGTCACCTACGAGCAGTACTTC. The encoded protein is CASSLVTYEQYF.

The rearrangement uses TRBV14 and TRBJ2-7; TRBD2 agrees at 13 bases. CDR3 length: 21 amino acids. CDR1 and CDR2 (germline): SGHDN, FVKESK. Trimming cost V 0 bases and J 1 base; bases outside gene matches: 15. CDR3 nucleotides: TGTGCCAGCAGCCAAGATGGGGTATGGACTAGCGGGAGACCCCCTTCCTACGAGCAGTACTTC. It codes for CASSQDGVWTSGRPPSYEQYF.

Only a few counts were recorded for this clone. This chain links TRBV14 with TRBJ2-7, with 7 bases fitting TRBD2. CDR3 length equals 14 residues. In germline, CDR1 is SGHDN, CDR2 FVKESK. The trim removed 4 bases at V and 4 bases at J, leaving 7 bases unmatched. The CDR3 DNA reads as TGTGCCAGCAGCCCGGGCGGGAGCCATTACGAGCAGTACTTC. This translates into CASSPGGSHYEQYF.

The rearrangement uses TRBV23-1 and TRBJ1-4; 8 positions agree with TRBD1. TRBV23-1 qualifies as an ORF whose function is uncertain. CDR3 length equals 18 residues. J was trimmed by 4 bases and V by 8 bases; bases with no gene match: 18. In DNA, the CDR3 is TGCGCCAGCGCACCCCAGGGCAGGGGGCGCCTCGGTAATGAAAAACTGTTTTTT. It is translated as CASAPQGRGRLGNEKLFF.

This rearrangement joins TRBV7-9 to TRBJ2-1, with TRBD2 identical over 9 bases. Germline V gene sequence: CDR1 SEHNR, CDR2 FQNEAQ (reference sequence). The CDR3 contains 16 residues. Germline trimming cut 0 bases from V and 5 bases from J; bases unmatched to any gene: 5. This chain's CDR3 is CASSLATRLADNEQFF. For the CDR3, the DNA is TGTGCCAGCAGCTTAGCGACGAGACTAGCGGACAATGAGCAGTTCTTC.

In its sample, this clone was seen once. This chain connects TRBV11-2 to TRBJ2-7; 7 bases are a match to TRBD2. Germline trimming cut 4 bases from V and 6 bases from J; bases unmatched to any gene: 9. This CDR3 has 14 residues. CDR1 is SGHAT and CDR2 is FQNNGV in the germline V gene. CDR3: CASSSSGGSAEQYF. The CDR3 coding sequence is TGTGCCAGCAGCTCCTCGGGGGGTAGCGCCGAGCAGTACTTC.

The chain employs TRBV4-3 and TRBJ2-1; 8 bases are a match to TRBD2. V lost 1 base, J lost 0 bases, and 5 bases stayed unmatched. CDR3 length: 17 amino acids. Germline V CDR1 and CDR2: LGHNA, YSLEER. CDR3 sequence reads: CASSQGGGRSSYNEQFF. In DNA form, the CDR3 reads TGCGCCAGCAGCCAAGGCGGGGGGAGGAGCTCCTACAATGAGCAGTTCTTC.

This chain connects TRBV27 to TRBJ1-2; D possibly corresponds to TRBD1 (6 bases). Trimming stripped 2 bases from V and 4 bases from J, with 14 bases between. Per the germline V gene, CDR1 is MNHEY and CDR2 is SMNVEV (reference sequence). CDR3 length: 15 amino acids. The CDR3 DNA reads as TGTGCCAGCAGTTTAACACCGGGACACCTCTATGGCTACACCTTC. It codes for CASSLTPGHLYGYTF.

V gene TRBV27 combines with J gene TRBJ1-2; 9 bases map to TRBD1. The V segment lost 5 bases and the J segment 3 bases; nucleotides outside the gene matches: 10. The CDR3 is 16 residues long. Germline V gives CDR1 MNHEY, CDR2 SMNVEV (reference sequence). Here the CDR3 reads CASSTNPGTGHYGYTF. The CDR3 DNA is TGTGCCAGCAGTACGAACCCCGGGACAGGGCACTATGGCTACACCTTC.

This rearrangement joins TRBV7-3 to TRBJ2-2; 8 bases are a match to TRBD1. Germline CDR1 reads SGHTA; CDR2 reads FQGTGA. This CDR3 contains 14 residues. After removal of 5 bases from V and 6 bases from J, the junction contained 5 bases not matched to a gene. CDR3 in amino acids: CASSPTGGSGELFF. Here the CDR3 DNA reads TGTGCCAGCAGCCCTACAGGGGGTTCCGGGGAGCTGTTTTTT.

V gene TRBV18 combines with J gene TRBJ2-2, with 10 nucleotides matching TRBD2. The junction had 10 bases not matched to a gene; V was cut back by 2 bases and J by 7 bases. The V gene's germline CDR1 is KGHSH and CDR2 LQKENI. CDR3 length: 17 residues. CDR3 bases: TGTGCCAGCTCACCAGGAAGCGGGAGGGCCGAGGTCGGGGAGCTGTTTTTT. It yields the protein CASSPGSGRAEVGELFF.

This rearrangement joins TRBV4-3 to TRBJ2-1; tentative D call: TRBD2 (6 bases). Germline-derived CDR1 and CDR2 are LGHNA and YSLEER. V lost 0 bases and J lost 5, with 17 bases in between. This CDR3 has 17 amino acids. CDR3 sequence: CASSQDFVGGLNNEQFF. The DNA of the CDR3 is TGCGCCAGCAGCCAAGATTTTGTTGGGGGGTTGAACAATGAGCAGTTCTTC.

The chain has TRBV11-2 and TRBJ2-7, with 10 bases that match TRBD1. Germline loops: CDR1 SGHAT, CDR2 FQNNGV. J lost 3 bases, V lost 3 bases, and 5 bases had no gene match. There are 15 residues in the CDR3. The CDR3 loop reads CASSFYWDRGYEQYF. CDR3 nucleotide sequence: TGTGCCAGCAGCTTCTATTGGGACAGGGGCTACGAGCAGTACTTC.

This chain joins TRBV2 and TRBJ1-2; D ambiguous. V lost 6 bases, J lost 5 bases, and 19 bases lay in between. The CDR3 runs 15 residues. CDR1 is SNHLY and CDR2 is FYNNEI in the germline V gene. The CDR3 DNA reads TGTGCCAGCAGGATCCGAATCCGGGAAGGGTATGGCTACACCTTC. Protein sequence: CASRIRIREGYGYTF. The full variable domain, with the rest looked up from reference TRBV2 and TRBJ1-2, is EPEVTQTPSHQVTQMGQEVILRCVPISNHLYFYWYRQILGQKVEFLVSFYNNEISEKSEIFDDQFSVERPDGSNFTLKIRSTKLEDSAMYFCASRIRIREGYGYTFGSGTRLTVV.

V gene TRBV11-2 combines with J gene TRBJ1-5; D not certain. Between the trimmed V and J ends, which lost 2 bases and 5 bases, there was a span of 10 bases. The CDR3 is 14 residues long. Looked up from germline, CDR1 is SGHAT and CDR2 is FQNNGV. This CDR3 is CASSLLGGHQPQHF. DNA for the CDR3: TGTGCCAGCAGCTTATTGGGAGGACATCAGCCCCAGCATTTT. Full variable domain (missing parts from reference TRBV11-2 and TRBJ1-5): EAGVAQSPRYKIIEKRQSVAFWCNPISGHATLYWYQQILGQGPKLLIQFQNNGVVDDSQLPKDRFSAERLKGVDSTLKIQPAKLEDSAVYLCASSLLGGHQPQHFGDGTRLSIL.

The chain joins TRBV11-2 to TRBJ2-2; TRBD2 might be the D (5 bases). Germline lookup yields CDR1 SGHAT and CDR2 FQNNGV. The CDR3 has 14 amino acids. V was clipped by 1 base and J by 4 bases, with 7 bases between them. The DNA of the CDR3 is TGTGCCAGCAGCTTAGCGGGGTCCACCGGGGAGCTGTTTTTT. Protein sequence: CASSLAGSTGELFF. The variable domain in full, completed from reference TRBV11-2 and TRBJ2-2, reads EAGVAQSPRYKIIEKRQSVAFWCNPISGHATLYWYQQILGQGPKLLIQFQNNGVVDDSQLPKDRFSAERLKGVDSTLKIQPAKLEDSAVYLCASSLAGSTGELFFGEGSRLTVL.

V is TRBV7-2 and J is TRBJ2-1; weak D call: TRBD2 (6 bases). CDR1 SGHTA and CDR2 FQGNSA come from the germline V gene. The CDR3 has 18 amino acids. V was pared by 0 bases and J by 5 bases, with 20 bases between. The CDR3 is CASSLATRLVLTDNEQFF. The DNA of the CDR3 is TGTGCCAGCAGCTTAGCGACCCGACTAGTCTTGACGGACAATGAGCAGTTCTTC.

The chain is built from TRBV27 and TRBJ1-4; 9 bases align to TRBD1. V lost 4 bases and J lost 4; bases outside the gene matches: 10. CDR3 size: 17 residues. Germline V gives CDR1 MNHEY, CDR2 SMNVEV (reference sequence). The CDR3 region has the DNA TGTGCCAGCAGTTCAACTGGGACAGGGCGAATTAATGAAAAACTGTTTTTT. It is translated as CASSSTGTGRINEKLFF.